This TCR beta chain is drawn from a study of blood T cell repertoires in COVID-19. Study context: The United States, Italy and Spain provided the acute and convalescent COVID-19 samples.

This CDR3 has 15 residues. Germline V lookup: CDR1 KGHDR, CDR2 SFDVKD. With 4 bases clipped from V and 7 bases from J, the junction kept 5 bases outside the gene matches. Study processing details: Amplifying reference gene primers gave estimates of nucleated cell counts. Clones were sequenced by immunoSEQ multiplex PCR, and TCRdb holds only the in-frame ones, with some missing. Clone size and the V and J calls come from that table; the DNA yielded D and trimming. The data hold around 190,000 clones, with 88% observed a single time. The gene calls are TRBV24-1 and TRBJ2-1; 11 bases are a match to TRBD2. Material for sequencing was peripheral blood. The clonotype comes from a human donor in a cohort sampled during active COVID-19. Written as DNA, the CDR3 is TGTGCCACCAGTGACCCGGGACTAGCGGAAAATGAGCAGTTCTTC. Translation: CATSDPGLAENEQFF.